Shown below are 8 T cell receptor beta chains from a single sample sequenced in a study of blood T cell repertoires in COVID-19. Libraries were prepared by immunoSEQ multiplex PCR; TCRdb keeps only in-frame clonotypes and omits some of them. The repertoire holds about 69,000 clones, with 79% as singletons. Sequences were obtained from peripheral blood. These receptors were collected from a human donor in a cohort sampled during active COVID-19.

The J gene is TRBJ2-1, the V gene TRBV4-1; TRBD2 matches 11 bases. Germline V gene data show CDR1 as MGHRA and CDR2 as YSYEKL. The CDR3 is 15 residues long. J lost 4 bases, V lost 5 bases, and 4 bases had no gene match. For the CDR3, the DNA is TGCGCCAGCAGCGGGGGACTAGCGGATTACAATGAGCAGTTCTTC. This translates into CASSGGLADYNEQFF.

This clone was picked up one time. The rearrangement uses TRBV5-1 and TRBJ2-1; 8 positions agree with TRBD1. V shed 3 bases, J shed 7 bases, and the junction held 6 bases outside the gene matches. Germline V lookup: CDR1 SGHRS, CDR2 YFSETQ. The CDR3 extends over 14 amino acids. The CDR3 spells CASSWTGQLNEQFF. The CDR3 bases are TGCGCCAGCAGCTGGACAGGGCAATTGAATGAGCAGTTCTTC.

The V and J genes are TRBV18 and TRBJ2-3; a possible D gene is TRBD1 (6 bases). V dropped 2 bases and J dropped 3 bases, with 9 bases sitting between them. The CDR3 runs 14 residues. Germline assignment: CDR1 KGHSH and CDR2 LQKENI. CDR3 sequence reads: CASSPGGATDTQYF. The CDR3 DNA reads TGTGCCAGCTCACCAGGGGGCGCAACAGATACGCAGTATTTT.

The CDR3: CASSLGGDGSGANVLTF. As DNA, the CDR3 is TGTGCCAGCAGCTTGGGGGGGGATGGCTCTGGGGCCAACGTCCTGACTTTC. The chain joins TRBV5-4 to TRBJ2-6; possible D gene TRBD2, 6 bases. The CDR3 length is 17 residues. Per the germline V gene, CDR1 is SGHNT and CDR2 is YYREEE (reference sequence). V gave up 0 bases and J gave up 0 bases, with 10 bases separating them.

The chain couples TRBV27 to TRBJ2-7, with 12 nucleotides matching TRBD1. V dropped 4 bases and J dropped 2; count of bases not matched to a gene: 6. Germline V gene sequence: CDR1 MNHEY, CDR2 SMNVEV (reference sequence). The CDR3 runs to 16 residues. Written as DNA, the CDR3 is TGTGCCAGCAGTTCCGGGACAGGGGGCAACCCCTACGAGCAGTACTTC. Its protein is CASSSGTGGNPYEQYF.

This chain's CDR3 is CASSQGWSSGGLTTDTQYF. The CDR3 nucleotides are TGTGCCAGCAGCCAGGGCTGGTCTAGCGGGGGCCTCACCACAGATACGCAGTATTTT. The chain has TRBV7-2 and TRBJ2-3; 10 bases match TRBD2. CDR3 length: 19 amino acids. After removal of 5 bases from V and 2 bases from J, the junction contained 16 bases not matched to a gene. The germline gives CDR1 SGHTA, CDR2 FQGNSA.

The CDR3, as DNA: TGTGCCAGCAGCGTAGGTTTACAGGGTTTCAACGAGCAGTACTTC. Its translation: CASSVGLQGFNEQYF. V gene TRBV9 combines with J gene TRBJ2-7; D possibly corresponds to TRBD1 (6 bases). The CDR3 loop spans 15 amino acids. Germline V gene lookup returns CDR1 SGDLS and CDR2 YYNGEE. The V end lost 0 bases, the J end lost 5 bases, and 15 bases lay between the germline ends.

This rearrangement joins TRBV5-1 to TRBJ2-1, with 9 nucleotides matching TRBD2. Germline V lookup: CDR1 SGHRS, CDR2 YFSETQ. Trimming at V came to 0 bases and at J to 1 base, leaving 5 bases not matched to a gene. The CDR3 is 17 residues long. CDR3 sequence (DNA): TGCGCCAGCAGCTTGGTTCCGGCGGGAGGGTCCTACAATGAGCAGTTCTTC. Translation: CASSLVPAGGSYNEQFF.